The TCR beta chain described here comes from a study of cytomegalovirus exposure and HLA in healthy donors. Trimming removed 4 bases from V and 0 bases from J; junction bases left unmatched: 9. This CDR3 has 17 amino acids. Germline V gene lookup returns CDR1 SGHNT and CDR2 YYREEE (reference sequence). 13 Jbeta primers and 60 Vbeta primers were used for the PCR. Generated by immunoSEQ multiplex PCR, the TCRdb table keeps only in-frame clones and is missing some. Found here are around 150,000 clones, about 70% of them singletons; the top ten hold less than 3.5%. What was sequenced was PBMCs. V and J are TRBV5-4 and TRBJ2-1; 8 bases are shared with TRBD1. The TCR sequence derives from a middle-aged woman in good health and CMV-seropositive. This CDR3 is CASSVRQGQSSYNEQFF. DNA of the CDR3: TGTGCCAGCAGCGTCCGACAGGGGCAAAGCTCCTACAATGAGCAGTTCTTC.